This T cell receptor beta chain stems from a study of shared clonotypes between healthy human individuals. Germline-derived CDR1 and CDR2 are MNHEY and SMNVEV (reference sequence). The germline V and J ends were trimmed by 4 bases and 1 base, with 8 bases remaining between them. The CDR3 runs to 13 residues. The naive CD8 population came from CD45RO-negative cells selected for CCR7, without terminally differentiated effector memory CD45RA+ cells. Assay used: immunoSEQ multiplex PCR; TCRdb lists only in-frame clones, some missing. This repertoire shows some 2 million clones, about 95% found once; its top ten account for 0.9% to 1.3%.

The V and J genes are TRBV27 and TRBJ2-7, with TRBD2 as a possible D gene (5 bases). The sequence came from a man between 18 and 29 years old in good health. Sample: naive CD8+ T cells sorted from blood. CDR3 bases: TGTGCCAGCAGTTCACTAGTTTCCTACGAGCAGTACTTC. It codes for CASSSLVSYEQYF.